This T cell receptor (beta chain) was sequenced for a study of blood T cell repertoires in COVID-19 (dated by TCRdb to about 2020). Study-wide context: Collaborator samples came from the United States, Italy and Spain and covered acute and convalescent phases of COVID-19. Deeply sampled blood TCRbeta repertoires from subjects exposed to, actively infected with, or recovered from COVID-19 were included in the dataset. HLA class I and class II types, where available, came from metadata supplied by the sample provider rather than from assay-based typing. A freely available public database, intended as a resource for researchers studying the immune response to SARS-CoV-2, is where the repertoires were released. The samples were drawn from the first 160 participants of the ongoing ImmuneRACE study and from 950 to 1,500 subjects provided by 6 global collaborators. The material from the prospective study consisted of cDNA or gDNA derived from T cells, B-cell-depleted T cells, or PBMCs. Sample metadata almost always included a de-identified subject ID, COVID-19 status, age in years and sex.

The full study reports these points: Clinical and demographic metadata were provided uncurated, with the amount varying by source and participant.

TCRbeta CDR3 regions were amplified from genomic DNA by means of the immunoSEQ Assay, a bias-controlled multiplex PCR. In the paper's pipeline: The number of nucleated cells in each sample was estimated from the amplification of reference gene primers within the assay. Sequence reads were collapsed and filtered to measure the absolute abundance of every unique TCRbeta CDR3 rearrangement. For each sample, productive Simpson clonality was calculated by taking the square root of Simpson's diversity index across productive rearrangements. This is the immuneACCESS table as TCRdb keeps it, with only in-frame sequences that have V and J called. A part of the clones is gone; compared with another copy, unresolved V genes explain less than half, and the rest is unexplained. For V, J and clone size, that table is used; D and trimming come from the DNA. Within this sample are around 80,000 clones, with around 79% of them counted one time only. Around 5.8% of the sample is in the top ten clones.

Collaborating institutions collected whole blood in K2EDTA tubes following their own protocols. For TCRbeta analysis, collaborators shipped samples as frozen whole blood, isolated PBMCs, or DNA extracted from either of those sample types. About this clone itself: This receptor's antigen is unknown. Base-call qualities are not available, and no considerably larger clone is one nucleotide away.

Unmatched junction bases come to 8, with V trimmed by 5 bases and J by 4 bases. From cysteine to phenylalanine, the CDR3 is 15 amino acids long. Only the CDR3 part of the read is kept: 45 bases, read in frame from the first base. The germline V gene yields SGHAT for CDR1 and FQNNGV for CDR2. Sequenced: peripheral blood. This clonotype was obtained from a middle-aged man with active or convalescent COVID-19. The chain joins TRBV11-2 to TRBJ1-3, with 7 bases in between that match TRBD1. The CDR3 is CASSNNRGYGNTIYF. The DNA is as follows: TGTGCCAGCAGCAACAACAGGGGCTACGGAAACACCATATATTTT.